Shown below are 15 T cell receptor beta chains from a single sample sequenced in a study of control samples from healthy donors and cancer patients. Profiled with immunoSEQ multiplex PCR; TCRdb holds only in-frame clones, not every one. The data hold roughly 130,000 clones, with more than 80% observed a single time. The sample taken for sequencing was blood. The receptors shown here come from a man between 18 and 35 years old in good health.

The CDR3 coding sequence is TGTGCCAGCAGCCTGGGGGGGCCCGGGTACTATGGCTACACCTTC. As protein: CASSLGGPGYYGYTF. The chain joins TRBV27 to TRBJ1-2, with TRBD1 as a possible D gene (6 bases). Per the germline V gene, CDR1 is MNHEY and CDR2 is SMNVEV (reference sequence). Trimming cost V 6 bases and J 3 bases, with 17 bases left between them. The CDR3 contains 15 residues.

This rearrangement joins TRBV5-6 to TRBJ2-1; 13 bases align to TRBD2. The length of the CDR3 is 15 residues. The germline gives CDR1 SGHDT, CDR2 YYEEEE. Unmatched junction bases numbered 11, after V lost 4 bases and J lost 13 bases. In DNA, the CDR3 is TGTGCCAGCAGCCCCGGGGGACTAGCGGGGCGGACTCAGTTCTTC. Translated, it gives CASSPGGLAGRTQFF.

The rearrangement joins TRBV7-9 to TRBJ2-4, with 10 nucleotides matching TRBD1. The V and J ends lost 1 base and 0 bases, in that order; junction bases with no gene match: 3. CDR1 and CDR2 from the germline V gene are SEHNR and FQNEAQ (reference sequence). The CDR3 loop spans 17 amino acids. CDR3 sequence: CASSLEGQGRAKNIQYF. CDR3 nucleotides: TGTGCCAGCAGCTTAGAGGGACAGGGGCGAGCCAAAAACATTCAGTACTTC.

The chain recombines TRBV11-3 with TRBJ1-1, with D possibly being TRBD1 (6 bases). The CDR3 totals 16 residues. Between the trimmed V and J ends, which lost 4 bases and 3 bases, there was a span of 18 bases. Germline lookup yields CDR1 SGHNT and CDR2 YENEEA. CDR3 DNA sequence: TGTGCCAGCAGCTCCCCGACAGGCGGGATTGACACTGAAGCTTTCTTT. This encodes CASSSPTGGIDTEAFF.

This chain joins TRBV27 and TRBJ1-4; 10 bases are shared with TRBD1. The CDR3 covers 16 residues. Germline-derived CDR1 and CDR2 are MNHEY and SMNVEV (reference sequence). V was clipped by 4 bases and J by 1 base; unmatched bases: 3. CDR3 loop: CASSYGTGVTNEKLFF. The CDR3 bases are TGTGCCAGCAGTTACGGGACAGGGGTAACTAATGAAAAACTGTTTTTT.

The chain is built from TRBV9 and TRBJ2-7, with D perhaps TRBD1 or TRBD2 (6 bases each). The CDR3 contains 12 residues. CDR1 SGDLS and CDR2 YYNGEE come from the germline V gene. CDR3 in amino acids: CARRGVAYEQYV. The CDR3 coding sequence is TGTGCGCGGAGGGGGGTCGCCTACGAGCAGTACGTC.

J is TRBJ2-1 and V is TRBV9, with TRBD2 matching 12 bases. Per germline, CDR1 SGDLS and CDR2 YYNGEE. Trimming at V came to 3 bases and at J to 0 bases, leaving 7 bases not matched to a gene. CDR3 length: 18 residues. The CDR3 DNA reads TGTGCCAGCAGCGCCGGGACTAGCGGGTTCGGCTCCTACAATGAGCAGTTCTTC. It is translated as CASSAGTSGFGSYNEQFF.

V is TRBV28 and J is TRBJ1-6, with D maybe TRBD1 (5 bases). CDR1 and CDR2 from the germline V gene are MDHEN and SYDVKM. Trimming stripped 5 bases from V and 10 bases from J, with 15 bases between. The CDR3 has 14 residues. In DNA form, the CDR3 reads TGTGCCAGCAGTCTCCGGGACGTGAGCTCACCCCTCCACTTT. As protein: CASSLRDVSSPLHF.

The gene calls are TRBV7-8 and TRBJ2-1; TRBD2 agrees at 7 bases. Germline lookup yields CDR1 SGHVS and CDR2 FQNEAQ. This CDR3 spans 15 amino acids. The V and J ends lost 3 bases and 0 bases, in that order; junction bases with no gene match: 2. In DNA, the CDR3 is TGTGCCAGCAGCTTTGGGAGGGGCTCCTACAATGAGCAGTTCTTC. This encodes CASSFGRGSYNEQFF.

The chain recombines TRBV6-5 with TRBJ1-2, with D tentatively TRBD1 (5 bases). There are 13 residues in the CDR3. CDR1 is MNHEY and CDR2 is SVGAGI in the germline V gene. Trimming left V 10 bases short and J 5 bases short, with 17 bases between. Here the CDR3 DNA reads TGTGCCACCTCCGACAGAACCAGTTATGGCTACACCTTC. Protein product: CATSDRTSYGYTF.

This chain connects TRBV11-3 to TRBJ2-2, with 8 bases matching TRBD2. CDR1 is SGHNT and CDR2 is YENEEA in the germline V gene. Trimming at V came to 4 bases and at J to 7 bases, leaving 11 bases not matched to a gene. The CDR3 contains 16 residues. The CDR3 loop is CASSYSGIDSYGELFF. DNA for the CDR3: TGTGCCAGCAGCTATAGCGGGATTGATTCATACGGGGAGCTGTTTTTT.

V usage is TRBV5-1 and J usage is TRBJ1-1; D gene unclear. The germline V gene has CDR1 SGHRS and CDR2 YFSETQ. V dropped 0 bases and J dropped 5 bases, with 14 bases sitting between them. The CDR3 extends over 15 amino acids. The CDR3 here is CASSLVAGGRTEAFF. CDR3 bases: TGCGCCAGCAGCTTGGTAGCGGGAGGGAGGACTGAAGCTTTCTTT.

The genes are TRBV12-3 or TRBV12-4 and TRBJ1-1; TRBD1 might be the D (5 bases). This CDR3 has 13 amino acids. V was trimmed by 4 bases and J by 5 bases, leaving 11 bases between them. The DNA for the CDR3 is TGTGCCAGCAGTTGGCGGGGCGGGACTGAAGCTTTCTTT. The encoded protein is CASSWRGGTEAFF.

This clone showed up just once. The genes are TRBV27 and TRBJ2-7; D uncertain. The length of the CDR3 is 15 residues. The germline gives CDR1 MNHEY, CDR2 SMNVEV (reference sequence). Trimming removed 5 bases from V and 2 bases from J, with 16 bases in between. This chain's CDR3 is CASSPQPGPPYEQYV. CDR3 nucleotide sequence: TGTGCCAGCAGTCCACAACCCGGGCCACCCTACGAGCAGTACGTC.

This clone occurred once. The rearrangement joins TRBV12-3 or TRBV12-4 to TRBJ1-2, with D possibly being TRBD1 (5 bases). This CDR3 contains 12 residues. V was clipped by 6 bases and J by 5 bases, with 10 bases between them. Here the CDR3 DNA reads TGTGCCAGCAGCCAGGGAGGGTATGGCTACACCTTC. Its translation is CASSQGGYGYTF.